The source of this TCR beta chain is a study of blood T cell repertoires in COVID-19. Measured with immunoSEQ multiplex PCR; TCRdb has only the in-frame clones, and not every one. The table shows roughly 380,000 clones, with roughly 84% occurring only once. The CDR3 contains 18 residues. Between the trimmed V and J ends, which lost 6 bases and 4 bases, there was a span of 24 bases. CDR1 and CDR2 from the germline V gene are SNHLY and FYNNEI. This chain joins TRBV2 and TRBJ2-2; TRBD2 might be the D (6 bases). The clonotype comes from a woman aged 30 to 39 who had recovered from COVID-19. The material sequenced was PBMCs or T cells enriched from blood (not recorded which). In nucleotides, the CDR3 is TGTGCCAGCAGGTTCAGGTTACAGCGGGTATCTCCCACCGGGGAGCTGTTTTTT. Amino acid sequence: CASRFRLQRVSPTGELFF. Full variable domain (outside the CDR3, taken from reference TRBV2 and TRBJ2-2): EPEVTQTPSHQVTQMGQEVILRCVPISNHLYFYWYRQILGQKVEFLVSFYNNEISEKSEIFDDQFSVERPDGSNFTLKIRSTKLEDSAMYFCASRFRLQRVSPTGELFFGEGSRLTVL.